The next 31 T cell receptor beta chains were all read from a single sample in a study of T cells of healthy individuals. TCRdb itself ran the 5' RACE reads through MiXCR, one entry per CDR3 protein. This sample has around 98,000 distinct CDR3 sequences, with roughly 18% found just once. These receptors were obtained from a human donor in good health.

This chain connects TRBV7-6 to TRBJ1-5, with D tentatively TRBD1 (6 bases). Looked up from germline, CDR1 is SGHVS and CDR2 is FNYEAQ. V lost 1 base and J 0 bases, leaving 16 bases between the germline ends. CDR3 size: 18 residues. The chain's CDR3 is CASSLGPGALYSNQPQHF. CDR3 nucleotide sequence: TGTGCCAGCAGCTTAGGCCCGGGGGCCCTTTATAGCAATCAGCCCCAGCATTTT.

The chain joins TRBV5-1 to TRBJ2-1; 9 nucleotides line up with TRBD1. V gave up 4 bases and J gave up 6 bases; unmatched junction bases: 8. CDR3 length equals 15 residues. The germline CDR1 and CDR2 sequences are SGHRS and YFSETQ. CDR3 sequence (DNA): TGCGCCAGCAGCCCGATTCCGGGACAGGGCAATGAGCAGTTCTTC. Translating it yields CASSPIPGQGNEQFF. The full variable domain, in which reference TRBV5-1 and TRBJ2-1 provide the parts outside the CDR3, is KAGVTQTPRYLIKTRGQQVTLSCSPISGHRSVSWYQQTPGQGLQFLFEYFSETQRNKGNFPGRFSGRQFSNSRSEMNVSTLELGDSALYLCASSPIPGQGNEQFFGPGTRLTVL.

This sequence joins TRBV20-1 and TRBJ1-5, with a weak D call TRBD1 (5 bases). In germline, CDR1 is DFQATT, CDR2 SNEGSKA (reference sequence). The CDR3 has 14 amino acids. Trimming cost V 5 bases and J 0 bases, with 11 bases left between them. As DNA, the CDR3 is TGCAGTGCTTACGACAGCTATAGCAATCAGCCCCAGCATTTT. It translates to CSAYDSYSNQPQHF.

This clonotype was detected only a few times. The chain combines TRBV24-1 with TRBJ1-5, with no clear D. Germline V CDR1 and CDR2: KGHDR, SFDVKD. The CDR3 sequence is 13 residues long. Between the trimmed V and J ends, which lost 12 bases and 2 bases, there was a span of 13 bases. CDR3 in DNA: TGTGCCTCCGATGGCGGACGCAATCAGCCCCAGCATTTT. Protein product: CASDGGRNQPQHF.

This clonotype appeared a few times. DNA of the CDR3: TGTGCCAGCAGCTTAGCTATAGGGACCCAGTACTTC. It encodes CASSLAIGTQYF. The V call is TRBV7-2, the J call TRBJ2-5; D unclear. CDR1 and CDR2 from the germline V gene are SGHTA and FQGNSA. The CDR3 extends over 12 amino acids. Trimming left V 0 bases short and J 7 bases short, with 6 bases between.

This clonotype was seen repeatedly, ten times or more. V usage is TRBV20-1 and J usage is TRBJ1-5; D is perhaps TRBD1 (6 bases). The CDR3 extends over 16 amino acids. V shed 2 bases and J shed 3 bases, with 17 bases lying between them. Germline V gives CDR1 DFQATT, CDR2 SNEGSKA (reference sequence). CDR3 coding DNA: TGCAGTGCTAGACGTCCCGGGACATTGACCAATCAGCCCCAGCATTTT. Translation gives CSARRPGTLTNQPQHF.

In this sample, this clonotype turned up a few times. The CDR3 sequence: CASSKGSYNEQFF. In DNA, the CDR3 is TGCGCCAGCAGCAAGGGGAGTTACAATGAGCAGTTCTTC. The V and J genes are TRBV4-3 and TRBJ2-1; either TRBD1 or TRBD2 may fit D (5 bases each). Germline values: CDR1 LGHNA, CDR2 YSLEER. V was pared by 5 bases and J by 4 bases, with 9 bases between. CDR3 size: 13 residues.

The rearrangement links TRBV20-1 to TRBJ1-1, with 9 bases that match TRBD1. V lost 2 bases to trimming and J lost 5 bases; unmatched junction nucleotides: 9. This CDR3 contains 15 residues. CDR1 and CDR2 from the germline V gene are DFQATT and SNEGSKA (reference sequence). The CDR3 bases are TGCAGTGCTAGACCCCCCGACAGGGGGGAAACTGAAGCTTTCTTT. As protein: CSARPPDRGETEAFF.

The chain combines TRBV6-1 with TRBJ2-3; 10 bases map to TRBD2. The CDR3 consists of 15 residues. V shed 1 base and J 4 bases; nucleotides not matched to a gene: 2. Looked up from germline, CDR1 is MNHNS and CDR2 is SASEGT. The CDR3 region is CASSEVSGGPDTQYF. CDR3 DNA sequence: TGTGCCAGCAGTGAAGTTAGCGGGGGGCCAGATACGCAGTATTTT.

This clonotype was recorded a few times. The chain couples TRBV6-2 or TRBV6-3 to TRBJ2-5; D perhaps matches TRBD2 (5 bases). There are 16 residues in the CDR3. With 6 bases removed from V and 1 base from J, the gap between germline ends came to 18 bases. The germline CDR1 and CDR2 sequences are MNHEY and SVGEGT. The CDR3 region has the DNA TGTGCCAGCAGCTACGGGCAGCCGAGGGTCCAAGAGACCCAGTACTTC. Translation: CASSYGQPRVQETQYF.

This rearrangement joins TRBV4-1 to TRBJ1-6; 7 positions agree with TRBD1. The junction had 6 bases not matched to a gene; V was cut back by 1 base and J by 9 bases. The CDR3 covers 15 residues. Looked up from germline, CDR1 is MGHRA and CDR2 is YSYEKL. CDR3 bases: TGCGCCAGCAGCCAAGGGGAGGGGGCGATTTCACCCCTCCACTTT. Translated, it gives CASSQGEGAISPLHF.

The chain recombines TRBV6-5 with TRBJ2-5; 10 bases map to TRBD1. The CDR3 totals 15 residues. CDR1 is MNHEY, CDR2 SVGAGI, per germline. The J segment lost 4 bases and the V segment lost 0 bases, leaving 2 bases of the junction unmatched. The CDR3, as DNA: TGTGCCAGCAGTTACTCGGGGGACAGGGGAGAGACCCAGTACTTC. This sequence encodes CASSYSGDRGETQYF.

This clonotype showed up just a few times. This chain connects TRBV5-6 to TRBJ2-1; unclear D gene. The germline V gene has CDR1 SGHDT and CDR2 YYEEEE. V lost 8 bases and J 11 bases, leaving 14 bases between the germline ends. The CDR3 runs 11 residues. The CDR3 nucleotides are TGTGCCAGTAGTCGGTCCCTCAAGCAGTTCTTC. Its protein is CASSRSLKQFF.

The table lists this clonotype with many counts. The rearrangement joins TRBV27 to TRBJ1-1; TRBD1 agrees at 7 bases. There are 13 residues in the CDR3. Per germline, CDR1 MNHEY and CDR2 SMNVEV (reference sequence). V was pared by 9 bases and J by 0 bases, with 4 bases of the junction left unmatched. CDR3 coding DNA: TGTGCCAGTAGACAGGGAATGAACACTGAAGCTTTCTTT. Protein sequence: CASRQGMNTEAFF.

The chain recombines TRBV28 with TRBJ1-1; D may be TRBD1 (5 bases). Trimming left V 4 bases short and J 0 bases short, with 15 bases between. Per germline, CDR1 MDHEN and CDR2 SYDVKM. The CDR3 extends over 16 amino acids. The CDR3 nucleotides are TGTGCCAGCAGTTCAATCAAGACAGATTTGAACACTGAAGCTTTCTTT. Amino acids: CASSSIKTDLNTEAFF.

The chain is built from TRBV6-1 and TRBJ2-7; TRBD2 matches 11 bases. The CDR3 is 13 amino acids. J was trimmed by 6 bases and V by 8 bases; bases with no gene match: 6. Germline CDR1 is MNHNS and CDR2 is SASEGT. The CDR3 loop is CASGSSGRSEQYF. The CDR3 DNA is TGTGCCAGCGGGTCTAGCGGGAGGTCCGAGCAGTACTTC.

This chain uses TRBV6-6 with TRBJ1-1; D not certain. The V end was cut by 0 bases, the J end by 1 base, with 9 bases between. Germline-derived CDR1 and CDR2 are MNHNY and SVGAGI (reference sequence). This CDR3 has 15 amino acids. The CDR3: CASSYSELGNTEAFF. DNA of the CDR3: TGTGCCAGCAGTTACTCCGAATTGGGGAACACTGAAGCTTTCTTT.

This clonotype was detected many times. This rearrangement joins TRBV5-1 to TRBJ2-1; no clear D. Germline assignment: CDR1 SGHRS and CDR2 YFSETQ. The V end lost 4 bases, the J end lost 4 bases, and 12 bases lay between the germline ends. This CDR3 comprises 14 residues. Written as DNA, the CDR3 is TGCGCCAGCAGCGTTTTGGCGAGATACAATGAGCAGTTCTTC. As protein: CASSVLARYNEQFF. The variable domain in full, completed from reference TRBV5-1 and TRBJ2-1, reads KAGVTQTPRYLIKTRGQQVTLSCSPISGHRSVSWYQQTPGQGLQFLFEYFSETQRNKGNFPGRFSGRQFSNSRSEMNVSTLELGDSALYLCASSVLARYNEQFFGPGTRLTVL.

This clonotype was seen many times. This chain joins TRBV20-1 and TRBJ2-7; perhaps TRBD1 as D (6 bases). This CDR3 region has 12 residues. Germline CDR1 is DFQATT and CDR2 is SNEGSKA (reference sequence). The V and J ends lost 5 bases and 3 bases respectively, with 11 bases between them. CDR3: CSAEGEFYEQYF. The CDR3 region has the DNA TGCAGTGCTGAGGGGGAGTTCTACGAGCAGTACTTC.

At least ten counts were recorded for this clonotype. This chain uses TRBV13 with TRBJ2-2; the D is unclear. CDR3 size: 14 residues. CDR1 and CDR2 from the germline V gene are PRHDT and FYEKMQ (reference sequence). V was pared by 3 bases and J by 6 bases, with 11 bases between. CDR3 protein: CASSFRSLAGELFF. CDR3 sequence (DNA): TGTGCCAGCAGCTTCAGATCCTTAGCCGGGGAGCTGTTTTTT.

This clonotype was observed a few times. The J gene is TRBJ1-2, the V gene TRBV21-1. TRBV21-1 constitutes a pseudogene. This CDR3 region has 16 residues. CDR3 DNA: TGTGCCAGCAGCAAAGGGGTGGAGGGACCTAACTATGGCTACACCTTC. Its translation is CASSKGVEGPNYGYTF.

The rearrangement links TRBV20-1 to TRBJ2-1, with a possible D match to TRBD1 (6 bases). CDR3 length: 14 residues. In germline, CDR1 is DFQATT, CDR2 SNEGSKA (reference sequence). V lost 7 bases, J lost 8 bases, and 21 bases lay in between. In nucleotides, the CDR3 is TGCAGTGTCCAATCGGCTAAACAGGGCTATGAGCAGTTCTTC. It specifies CSVQSAKQGYEQFF.

The chain uses TRBV6-5 and TRBJ1-2; tentative D call: TRBD1 (6 bases). The CDR3 sequence is 13 residues long. Germline V CDR1 and CDR2: MNHEY, SVGAGI. The V end was cut by 2 bases, the J end by 4 bases, with 8 bases between. CDR3 DNA: TGTGCCAGCAGTTACGGCAGGGGCTATGGCTACACCTTC. Residues: CASSYGRGYGYTF.

This clonotype was counted only a few times. The rearrangement uses TRBV11-1 and TRBJ1-1; no clear D. CDR1 SGHAT and CDR2 FQDESV come from the germline V gene (reference sequence). V lost 5 bases and J lost 0, with 16 bases in between. The CDR3 length is 16 residues. CDR3 bases: TGTGCCAGCAGCCGCGCTAATACAGCGCTGAACACTGAAGCTTTCTTT. Translated: CASSRANTALNTEAFF.

This clonotype was observed a handful of times. The chain carries TRBV6-5 and TRBJ2-1, with D possibly TRBD2 on 6 matching bases. Trimming pared 0 bases from V and 9 bases from J, leaving 15 bases between. Germline lookup yields CDR1 MNHEY and CDR2 SVGAGI. The CDR3 extends over 15 amino acids. CDR3 amino acids: CASSYSAEGSTEQFF. Here the CDR3 DNA reads TGTGCCAGCAGTTACTCGGCGGAGGGGAGTACTGAGCAGTTCTTC.

This clonotype was seen repeatedly, ten times or more. The chain combines TRBV4-2 with TRBJ2-1, with D perhaps matching TRBD2 (6 bases). This CDR3 is built from 14 residues. V was trimmed by 3 bases and J by 8 bases, leaving 14 bases between them. Germline values: CDR1 LGHNA, CDR2 YNFKEQ. The CDR3 DNA reads TGTGCCAGCAGCCACGGAGGGCCATACGATGAGCAGTTCTTC. It yields the protein CASSHGGPYDEQFF.

The table lists this clonotype with many counts. The chain joins TRBV29-1 to TRBJ2-3, with 7 bases fitting TRBD2. The CDR3 totals 17 residues. The germline V gene encodes CDR1 SQVTM and CDR2 ANQGSEA. V was pared by 1 base and J by 3 bases, with 13 bases of the junction left unmatched. CDR3 nucleotides: TGCAGCGTTGAAGGACATCAGGGCGGGGAGGGTACAGATACGCAGTATTTT. It encodes CSVEGHQGGEGTDTQYF.

This chain links TRBV4-2 with TRBJ1-1, with D maybe TRBD1 (6 bases). The V gene lost 4 bases and the J gene lost 5 bases, with 14 bases spanning the gap. The CDR3 extends over 14 amino acids. CDR1 LGHNA and CDR2 YNFKEQ come from the germline V gene. CDR3 nucleotide sequence: TGTGCCAGCAGCCCGGGACACTCGCGGACTGAAGCTTTCTTT. It translates to CASSPGHSRTEAFF.

The chain joins TRBV6-2 or TRBV6-3 to TRBJ2-1, with 13 bases fitting TRBD2. Unmatched junction bases numbered 13, after V lost 0 bases and J lost 5 bases. This CDR3 region has 20 residues. CDR1 and CDR2 from the germline V gene are MNHEY and SVGEGT. CDR3 region: CASSYSRTSGSSLVNNEQFF. Here the CDR3 DNA reads TGTGCCAGCAGTTACTCTCGGACTAGCGGGAGCAGTCTGGTTAACAATGAGCAGTTCTTC.

The table lists this clonotype with a few counts. The genes are TRBV9 and TRBJ1-4; D remains ambiguous. Germline values: CDR1 SGDLS, CDR2 YYNGEE. The CDR3 sequence is 15 residues long. Trimming stripped 4 bases from V and 5 bases from J, with 15 bases between. This CDR3 is CASSSLRGGNEKLFF. The CDR3 DNA sequence: TGTGCCAGCAGCTCCCTAAGAGGTGGCAATGAAAAACTGTTTTTT.

The V call is TRBV6-5, the J call TRBJ1-2; weak D call: TRBD1 (5 bases). Trimming pared 5 bases from V and 3 bases from J, leaving 13 bases between. Looked up from germline, CDR1 is MNHEY and CDR2 is SVGAGI. The CDR3 length is 14 residues. The CDR3 DNA reads TGTGCCAGCAGTAAGGGACGCCTGTACTATGGCTACACCTTC. Translating gives CASSKGRLYYGYTF.